The 5 T cell receptor beta chains presented below share a single source sample, sequenced in a study of blood T cells in healthy people across ages (dated by TCRdb to about 2015). The library was built by means of 5' RACE. TCRdb records Illumina HiSeq 2500 as the sequencer. A second roughly 6 to 11 cycle PCR used a sample-barcoded 5' primer and a J-beta primer mix. TCRdb reprocessing: public reads trimmed at Q25 with fastp, clones called with MiXCR, in-frame beta chains kept. One record per CDR3 amino acid sequence lists the most common genes and DNA. The sample records about 1.4 million distinct CDR3 sequences, approximately 59% of which are singletons. In total, the top ten clones hold over 5% of the sample. The specimen was blood. Source of these receptors: a man aged 18 to 29 in good health.

This clonotype has only a few counts. This rearrangement joins TRBV7-9 to TRBJ1-2; 9 nucleotides align to TRBD1. This CDR3 is 14 amino acids long. Per the germline V gene, CDR1 is SEHNR and CDR2 is FQNEAQ (reference sequence). V shed 5 bases, J shed 6 bases, and the junction held 7 bases outside the gene matches. Here the CDR3 reads CASSPTGQGNGYTF. Here the CDR3 DNA reads TGTGCCAGCAGCCCCACGGGACAGGGCAATGGCTACACCTTC.

The rearrangement links TRBV4-1 to TRBJ2-5; no firm D call. V gave up 1 base and J gave up 5 bases, with 11 bases separating them. The length of the CDR3 is 14 residues. Germline V gives CDR1 MGHRA, CDR2 YSYEKL. In DNA form, the CDR3 reads TGCGCCAGCAGCCAAGGGTGGGGTGGTGAGACCCAGTACTTC. It is translated as CASSQGWGGETQYF.

This rearrangement joins TRBV29-1 to TRBJ1-1, with a weak D call TRBD1 (5 bases). The CDR3 sequence is 12 residues long. The V end lost 5 bases, the J end lost 3 bases, and 10 bases lay between the germline ends. Germline lookup yields CDR1 SQVTM and CDR2 ANQGSEA. The CDR3 region has the DNA TGCAGCGTTCGGCGGGGGGACACTGAAGCTTTCTTT. It translates to CSVRRGDTEAFF.

This clonotype was detected only once. The chain joins TRBV20-1 to TRBJ2-5, with 8 bases identical to TRBD1. V was pared by 5 bases and J by 5 bases, with 16 bases of the junction left unmatched. This CDR3 is 16 amino acids long. Germline assignment: CDR1 DFQATT and CDR2 SNEGSKA (reference sequence). CDR3 loop: CSASENPSRTGETQYF. The CDR3 region has the DNA TGCAGTGCTTCCGAAAACCCCTCCCGGACAGGGGAGACCCAGTACTTC.

This chain connects TRBV27 to TRBJ2-7; D may be TRBD2 (6 bases). CDR3 length: 19 residues. The V end was cut by 4 bases, the J end by 0 bases, with 25 bases between. Germline V CDR1 and CDR2: MNHEY, SMNVEV (reference sequence). The CDR3 DNA sequence: TGTGCCAGCAGTTCCCTGGCCGGCAGGGAGGAACTGGGCTCCTACGAGCAGTACTTC. It yields the protein CASSSLAGREELGSYEQYF.